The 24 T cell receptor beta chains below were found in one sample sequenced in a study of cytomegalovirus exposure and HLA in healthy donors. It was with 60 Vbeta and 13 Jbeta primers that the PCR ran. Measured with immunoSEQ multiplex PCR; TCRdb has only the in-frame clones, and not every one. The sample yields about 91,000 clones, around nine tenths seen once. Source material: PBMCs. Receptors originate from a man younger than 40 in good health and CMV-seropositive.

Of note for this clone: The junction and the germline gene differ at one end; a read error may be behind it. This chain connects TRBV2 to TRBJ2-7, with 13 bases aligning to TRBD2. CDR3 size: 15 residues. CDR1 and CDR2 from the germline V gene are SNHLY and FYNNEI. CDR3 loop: CASSERTSGSSQGHF. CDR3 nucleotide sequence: TGTGCCAGCAGTGAAAGGACTAGCGGGAGCAGCCAGGGGCACTTC.

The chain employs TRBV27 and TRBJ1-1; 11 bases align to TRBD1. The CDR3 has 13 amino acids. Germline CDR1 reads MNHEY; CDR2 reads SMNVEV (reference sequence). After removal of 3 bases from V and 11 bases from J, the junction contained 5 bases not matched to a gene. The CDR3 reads CASSFWDRGFAFF. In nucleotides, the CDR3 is TGTGCCAGCAGTTTCTGGGACAGGGGGTTTGCTTTCTTT.

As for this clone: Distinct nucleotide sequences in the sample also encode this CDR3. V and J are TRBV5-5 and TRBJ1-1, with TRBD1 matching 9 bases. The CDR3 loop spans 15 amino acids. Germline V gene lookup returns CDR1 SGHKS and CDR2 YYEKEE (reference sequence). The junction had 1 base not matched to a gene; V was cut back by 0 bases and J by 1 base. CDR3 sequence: CASSLGQGGNTEAFF. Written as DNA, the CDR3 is TGTGCCAGCAGCTTGGGACAGGGGGGGAACACTGAAGCTTTCTTT. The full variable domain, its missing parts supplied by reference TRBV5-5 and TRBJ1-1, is DAGVTQSPTHLIKTRGQQVTLRCSPISGHKSVSWYQQVLGQGPQFIFQYYEKEERGRGNFPDRFSARQFPNYSSELNVNALLLGDSALYLCASSLGQGGNTEAFFGQGTRLTVV.

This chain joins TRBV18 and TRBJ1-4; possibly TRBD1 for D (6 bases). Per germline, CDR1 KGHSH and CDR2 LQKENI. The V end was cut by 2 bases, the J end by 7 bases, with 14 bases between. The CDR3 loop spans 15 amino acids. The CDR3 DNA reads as TGTGCCAGCTCACCAATGGGCAGCAGGGGTGAAAAACTGTTTTTT. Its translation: CASSPMGSRGEKLFF.

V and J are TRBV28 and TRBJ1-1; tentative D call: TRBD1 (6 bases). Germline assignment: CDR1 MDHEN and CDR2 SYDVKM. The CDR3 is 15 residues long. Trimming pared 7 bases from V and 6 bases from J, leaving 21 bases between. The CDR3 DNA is TGTGCCAGCACAGTCTTAGGGGGGGCAAGGGCTGAAGCTTTCTTT. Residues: CASTVLGGARAEAFF. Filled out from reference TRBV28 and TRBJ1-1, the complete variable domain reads DVKVTQSSRYLVKRTGEKVFLECVQDMDHENMFWYRQDPGLGLRLIYFSYDVKMKEKGDIPEGYSVSREKKERFSLILESASTNQTSMYLCASTVLGGARAEAFFGQGTRLTVV.

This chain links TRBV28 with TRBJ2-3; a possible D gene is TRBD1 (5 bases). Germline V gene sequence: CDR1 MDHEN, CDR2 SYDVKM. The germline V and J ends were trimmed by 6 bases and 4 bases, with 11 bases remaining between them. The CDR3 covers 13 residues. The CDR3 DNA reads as TGTGCCAGCAGCCTAATAGGGGCAGATACGCAGTATTTT. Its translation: CASSLIGADTQYF.

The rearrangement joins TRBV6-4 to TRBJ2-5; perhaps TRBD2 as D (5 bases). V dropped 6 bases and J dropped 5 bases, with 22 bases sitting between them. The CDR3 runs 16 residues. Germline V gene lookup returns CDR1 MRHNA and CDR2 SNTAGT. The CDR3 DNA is TGTGCCAGCAGGAGCGCGTCGGTAGCGCACCTGGAGACCCAGTACTTC. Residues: CASRSASVAHLETQYF.

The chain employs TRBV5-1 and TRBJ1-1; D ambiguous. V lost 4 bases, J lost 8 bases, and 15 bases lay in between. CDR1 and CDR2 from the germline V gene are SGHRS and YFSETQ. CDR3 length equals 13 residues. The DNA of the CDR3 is TGCGCCAGCAGCACGGGATCCGGATTAGAAGCTTTCTTT. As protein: CASSTGSGLEAFF.

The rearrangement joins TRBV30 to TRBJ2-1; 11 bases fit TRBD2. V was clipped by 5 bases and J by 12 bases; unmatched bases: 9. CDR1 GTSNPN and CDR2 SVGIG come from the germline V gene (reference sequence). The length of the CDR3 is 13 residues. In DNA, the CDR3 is TGTGCCTGGGTTAGCGGGAGGGCACGAGTGCAGTTCTTC. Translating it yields CAWVSGRARVQFF. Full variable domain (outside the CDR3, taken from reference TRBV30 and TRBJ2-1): SQTIHQWPATLVQPVGSPLSLECTVEGTSNPNLYWYRQAAGRGLQLLFYSVGIGQISSEVPQNLSASRPQDRQFILSSKKLLLSDSGFYLCAWVSGRARVQFFGPGTRLTVL.

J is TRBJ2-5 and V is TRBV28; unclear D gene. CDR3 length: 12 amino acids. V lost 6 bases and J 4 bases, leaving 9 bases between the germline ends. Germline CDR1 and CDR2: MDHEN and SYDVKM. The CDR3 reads CASSLLRETQYF. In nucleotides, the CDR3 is TGTGCCAGCAGCCTTCTGCGAGAGACCCAGTACTTC.

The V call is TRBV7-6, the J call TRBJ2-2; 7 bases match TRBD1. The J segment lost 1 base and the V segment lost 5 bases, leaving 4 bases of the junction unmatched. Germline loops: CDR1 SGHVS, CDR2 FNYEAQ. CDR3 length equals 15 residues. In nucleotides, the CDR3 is TGTGCCAGCAGCCTGGACAGGCAGAACACCGGGGAGCTGTTTTTT. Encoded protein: CASSLDRQNTGELFF.

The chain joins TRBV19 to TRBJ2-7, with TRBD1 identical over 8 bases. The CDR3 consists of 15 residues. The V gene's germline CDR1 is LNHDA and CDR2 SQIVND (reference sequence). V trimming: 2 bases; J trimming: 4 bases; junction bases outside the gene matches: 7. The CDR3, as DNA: TGTGCCAGTAGTATAAGCGGGCAGGGGGCTTACGAGCAGTACTTC. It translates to CASSISGQGAYEQYF.

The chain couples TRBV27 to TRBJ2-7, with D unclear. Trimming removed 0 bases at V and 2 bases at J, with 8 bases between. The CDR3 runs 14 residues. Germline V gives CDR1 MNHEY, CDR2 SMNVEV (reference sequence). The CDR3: CASSLSSETYEQYF. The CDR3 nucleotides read TGTGCCAGCAGTTTATCTTCGGAGACCTACGAGCAGTACTTC.

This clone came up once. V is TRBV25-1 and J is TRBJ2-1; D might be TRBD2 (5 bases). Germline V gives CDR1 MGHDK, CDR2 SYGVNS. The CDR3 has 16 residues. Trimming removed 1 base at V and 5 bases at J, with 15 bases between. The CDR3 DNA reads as TGTGCCAGCAGTGAATTGGGCAGGACTCGAGACAATGAGCAGTTCTTC. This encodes CASSELGRTRDNEQFF.

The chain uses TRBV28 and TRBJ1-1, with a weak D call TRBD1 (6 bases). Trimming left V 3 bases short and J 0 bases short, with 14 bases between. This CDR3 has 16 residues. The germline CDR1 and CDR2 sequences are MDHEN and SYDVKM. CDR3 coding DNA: TGTGCCAGCAGTTTTAGGGGACAAGCAATGAACACTGAAGCTTTCTTT. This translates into CASSFRGQAMNTEAFF.

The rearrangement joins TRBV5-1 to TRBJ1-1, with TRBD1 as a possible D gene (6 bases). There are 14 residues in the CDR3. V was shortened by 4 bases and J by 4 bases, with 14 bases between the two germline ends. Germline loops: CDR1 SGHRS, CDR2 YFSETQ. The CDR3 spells CASSLRGEGTEAFF. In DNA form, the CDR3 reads TGCGCCAGCAGCCTTAGGGGGGAGGGCACTGAAGCTTTCTTT. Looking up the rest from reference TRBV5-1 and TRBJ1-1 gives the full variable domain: KAGVTQTPRYLIKTRGQQVTLSCSPISGHRSVSWYQQTPGQGLQFLFEYFSETQRNKGNFPGRFSGRQFSNSRSEMNVSTLELGDSALYLCASSLRGEGTEAFFGQGTRLTVV.

DNA of the CDR3: TGCGCCAGCAGCTTGGACCCCGGGACAGGGGGGAGGAACACTGAAGCTTTCTTT. Translated: CASSLDPGTGGRNTEAFF. This chain connects TRBV5-1 to TRBJ1-1, with TRBD1 identical over 11 bases. From germline, CDR1 is SGHRS and CDR2 YFSETQ. CDR3 length equals 18 residues. The V and J ends lost 0 bases and 1 base, in that order; junction bases with no gene match: 8.

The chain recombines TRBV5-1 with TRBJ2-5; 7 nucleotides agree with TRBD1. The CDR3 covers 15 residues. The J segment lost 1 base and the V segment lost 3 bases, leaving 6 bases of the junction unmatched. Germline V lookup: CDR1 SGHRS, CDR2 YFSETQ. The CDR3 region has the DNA TGCGCCAGCAGCTCGGGGACAGAAGTCCAAGAGACCCAGTACTTC. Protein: CASSSGTEVQETQYF.

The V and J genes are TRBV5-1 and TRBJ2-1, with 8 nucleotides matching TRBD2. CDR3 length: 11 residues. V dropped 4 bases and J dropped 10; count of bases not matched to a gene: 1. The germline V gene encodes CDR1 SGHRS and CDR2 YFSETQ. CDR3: CASSREGEQFF. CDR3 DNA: TGCGCCAGCAGCCGGGAGGGGGAGCAGTTCTTC.

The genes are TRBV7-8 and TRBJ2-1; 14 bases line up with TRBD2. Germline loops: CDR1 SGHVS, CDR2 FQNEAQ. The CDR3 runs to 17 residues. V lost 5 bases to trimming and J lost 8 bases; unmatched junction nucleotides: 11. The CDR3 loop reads CASSTHSGTSGSYEQFF. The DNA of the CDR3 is TGTGCCAGCAGCACCCACTCCGGGACTAGCGGGAGCTATGAGCAGTTCTTC.

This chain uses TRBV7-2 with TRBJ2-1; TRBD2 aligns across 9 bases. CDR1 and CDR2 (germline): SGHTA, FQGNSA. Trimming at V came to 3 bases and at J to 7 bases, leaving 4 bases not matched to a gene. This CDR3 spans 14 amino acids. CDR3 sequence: CASSFRAGGNEQFF. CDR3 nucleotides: TGTGCCAGCAGCTTTCGGGCGGGAGGGAATGAGCAGTTCTTC.

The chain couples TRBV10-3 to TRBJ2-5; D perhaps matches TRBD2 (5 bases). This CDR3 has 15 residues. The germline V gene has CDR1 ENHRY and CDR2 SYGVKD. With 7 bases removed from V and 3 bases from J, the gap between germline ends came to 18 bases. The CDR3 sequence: CAIKSWASKEETQYF. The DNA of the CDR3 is TGTGCCATCAAGAGCTGGGCTAGCAAAGAAGAGACCCAGTACTTC.

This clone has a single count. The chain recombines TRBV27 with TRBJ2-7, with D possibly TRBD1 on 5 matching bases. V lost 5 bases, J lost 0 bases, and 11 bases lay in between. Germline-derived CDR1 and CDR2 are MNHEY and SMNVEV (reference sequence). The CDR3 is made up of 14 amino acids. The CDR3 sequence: CASSPRASSYEQYF. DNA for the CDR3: TGTGCCAGCAGTCCCAGGGCCAGCTCCTACGAGCAGTACTTC.

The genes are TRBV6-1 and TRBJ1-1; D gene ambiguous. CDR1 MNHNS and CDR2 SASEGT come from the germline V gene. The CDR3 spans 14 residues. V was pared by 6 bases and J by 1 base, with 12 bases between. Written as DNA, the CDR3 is TGTGCCAGCAGCAAGGGAGGGTCGAACACTGAAGCTTTCTTT. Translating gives CASSKGGSNTEAFF.